This TCR beta chain was captured in a study of neurological immune-mediated disorders (dated by TCRdb to about 2019). For the wider study: Among the approximately 35 multiple sclerosis patients, relapsing-remitting MS was present in approximately 31 and secondary progressive MS was present in 3. Longitudinal samples, technical triplicates and paired sorted CD4+ and CD8+ T-cell subsets, alongside PBMC samples, were included among the roughly 96 TCR-beta libraries. Of the approximately 68 subjects in the cohort, some 15 were HAM/TSP patients, approximately 35 were multiple sclerosis patients, and some 20 were healthy controls. Peripheral blood TCR-beta repertoires from HTLV-I-associated myelopathy (HAM/TSP) patients, multiple sclerosis patients and healthy controls were compared by UMI-based sequencing.

cDNA was synthesized by template-switch 5'RACE using a primer with a 10-nucleotide random unique molecular identifier that tagged each TCR transcript. Over 200 million TCR-beta sequences, covering 15-18 subjects, were produced in each sequencing run. The RNeasy kit was used to extract total RNA. Using the KAPA Real-time Library Amplification kit, TCR-beta VDJ regions were amplified with primers for the TCR constant region and the 5'RACE anchor. A first PCR added sample indexes and Illumina adaptors, and a second PCR then raised library yield. After Ampure bead purification, the TCR product of roughly 650 bp was size-selected on a 2% E-gel SizeSelection system. Before pooling, libraries had their quality checked on a Bioanalyzer, their concentration measured with Qubit, and their quantity determined with the Kapa Library Quantification kit. Libraries were sequenced paired-end 2 x 150 bp on an Illumina HiSeq 2500. To increase sequence diversity, about 24-32% phiX was spiked into each library pool. The authors' analysis ran thus. Quality-filtered reads were processed with the UMI-based MiGEC pipeline, which removed over 75% of raw TCR sequences during error correction. IMGT germline references were used for aligning VDJ genes, and each clonotype was defined as a unique CDR3 amino acid sequence together with its V-J genes. VDJtools evaluated clonal expansion, Shannon diversity and CDR3 relatedness (CalcPairwiseDistances, ClusterSamples); CLCbio workbench built phylogenetic trees. Using coefficient-of-variation modelling across technical triplicates, the study counted a clone as expanded if it had at least 8 unique UMIs. The public sequencing data were trimmed at Q25 with fastp and processed into clonotypes with MiXCR by TCRdb, which kept only in-frame beta chains. Identical CDR3 protein sequences are pooled into one entry, listed with their most common genes and DNA. The V and J calls and clone size are TCRdb's, not the authors'. The sample table records 45,000 to 65,000 distinct CDR3 sequences; approximately 4.4% of these occur just once. Of the sample, 2.9% falls within the top ten clones.

Inclusive of the bounding cysteine and phenylalanine, the CDR3 is 18 residues long. The read is trimmed to its CDR3 DNA, 54 bases read in frame from base 1. Cut back by 4 bases and 6 bases, the V and J ends lie 25 bases apart. CDR1 and CDR2, per the germline V gene, are MDHEN and SYDVKM. For the unsorted PBMC libraries, 2 million PBMCs were stored in RNAlater at -80 degrees C until RNA extraction and were used to generate the libraries. The multiple sclerosis patients were enrolled in a US clinical protocol that evaluated disease progression with magnetic resonance imaging. PBMCs were separated from peripheral blood using Ficoll-Hypaque density gradient centrifugation and then cryopreserved in liquid nitrogen. Here is what the overall study found, with its caveats: In a phylogenetic analysis, the repertoires of 18 out of 34 MS patients fell into a single cluster of related CDR3 sequences, pointing to a possible signature at the repertoire level. The MS cluster showed no association with clinical or MRI features, and the authors stated that larger cohorts are needed. TCR clonal expansion was highest in HAM/TSP patients and lowest in MS patients, with MS patients falling below even healthy controls. Across subjects, expanded clones never shared an identical CDR3 amino acid sequence, which suggests that the TCR-beta repertoires in every group were private.

This clonotype was seen many times. Its antigen is still unknown. Per-nucleotide qualities are absent, and no much larger clonotype sits a single base away. The rearrangement combines TRBV28 with TRBJ2-4; D gene: possibly TRBD2, on 5 matching bases. What was sequenced was PBMCs. The source is a man between 50 and 59 years old with multiple sclerosis. CDR3 protein: CASSSPRPEATQRNIQYF. The nucleotide sequence is given as TGTGCCAGCAGTTCCCCTCGTCCGGAGGCAACACAAAGAAACATTCAGTACTTC.